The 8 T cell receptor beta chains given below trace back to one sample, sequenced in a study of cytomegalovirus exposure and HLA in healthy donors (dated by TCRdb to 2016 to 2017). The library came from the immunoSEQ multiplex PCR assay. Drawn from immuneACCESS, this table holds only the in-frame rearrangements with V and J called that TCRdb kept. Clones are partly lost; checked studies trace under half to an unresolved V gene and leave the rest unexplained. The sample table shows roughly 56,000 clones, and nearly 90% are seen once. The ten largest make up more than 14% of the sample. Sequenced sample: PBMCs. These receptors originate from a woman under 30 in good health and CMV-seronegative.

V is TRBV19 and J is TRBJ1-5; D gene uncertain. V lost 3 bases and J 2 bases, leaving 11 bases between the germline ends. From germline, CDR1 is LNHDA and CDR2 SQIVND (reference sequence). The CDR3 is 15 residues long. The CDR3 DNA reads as TGTGCCAGTAGTATCCCCGGGATGGGCAATCAGCCCCAGCATTTT. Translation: CASSIPGMGNQPQHF.

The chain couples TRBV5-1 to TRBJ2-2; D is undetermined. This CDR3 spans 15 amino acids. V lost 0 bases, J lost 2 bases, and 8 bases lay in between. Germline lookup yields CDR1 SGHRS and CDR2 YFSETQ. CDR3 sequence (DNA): TGCGCCAGCAGCTTGGATCAGGTCAACACCGGGGAGCTGTTTTTT. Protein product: CASSLDQVNTGELFF.

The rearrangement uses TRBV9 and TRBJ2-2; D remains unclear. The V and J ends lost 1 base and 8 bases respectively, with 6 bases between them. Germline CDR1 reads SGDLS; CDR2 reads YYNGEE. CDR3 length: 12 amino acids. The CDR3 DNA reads TGTGCCAGCAGCGTACTCTCTGGGGAGCTGTTTTTT. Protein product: CASSVLSGELFF.

The DNA for the CDR3 is TGTGCCAGCAGTGAAGGGGCGGGTCGTGGCTACACCTTC. This sequence encodes CASSEGAGRGYTF. V is TRBV2 and J is TRBJ1-2; D gene ambiguous. Germline V gene data show CDR1 as SNHLY and CDR2 as FYNNEI. Trimming pared 1 base from V and 7 bases from J, leaving 10 bases between. This CDR3 spans 13 amino acids.

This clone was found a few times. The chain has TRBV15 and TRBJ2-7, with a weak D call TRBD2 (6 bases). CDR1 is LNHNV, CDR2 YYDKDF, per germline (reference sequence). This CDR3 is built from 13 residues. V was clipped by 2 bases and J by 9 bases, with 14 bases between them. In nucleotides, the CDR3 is TGTGCCACCAGCAGATACACCGGGACTGTGCAGTACTTC. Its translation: CATSRYTGTVQYF.

CDR3 loop: CASTLGQELNTIYF. DNA of the CDR3: TGTGCCAGCACCCTGGGACAAGAATTAAACACCATATATTTT. This chain links TRBV6-6 with TRBJ1-3, with D possibly TRBD1 on 6 matching bases. Between the trimmed V and J ends, which lost 7 bases and 6 bases, there was a span of 16 bases. The CDR3 has 14 residues. Germline V gene sequence: CDR1 MNHNY, CDR2 SVGAGI (reference sequence).

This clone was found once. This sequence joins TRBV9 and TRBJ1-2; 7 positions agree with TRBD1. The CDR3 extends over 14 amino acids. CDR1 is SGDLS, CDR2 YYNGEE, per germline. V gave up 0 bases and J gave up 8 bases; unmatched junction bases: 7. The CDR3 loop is CASSVADQGVGYTF. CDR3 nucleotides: TGTGCCAGCAGCGTAGCCGATCAGGGGGTGGGCTACACCTTC.

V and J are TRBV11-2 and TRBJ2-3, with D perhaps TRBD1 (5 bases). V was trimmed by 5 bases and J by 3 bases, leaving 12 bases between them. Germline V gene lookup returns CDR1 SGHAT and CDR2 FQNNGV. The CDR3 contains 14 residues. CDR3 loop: CASSAQTETDTQYF. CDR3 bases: TGTGCCAGCAGCGCTCAGACAGAGACAGATACGCAGTATTTT.